The subject of this entry is one T cell receptor beta chain. The antigen is not known. These data are taken from a study of cytomegalovirus exposure and HLA in healthy donors. Points from the study as a whole: Apart from CMV serostatus, no immune exposure information was available. Sequencing likely produced, as an artifact, a cluster of highly shared sequence variants. Some V segments (TRBV6-2 and TRBV6-3 among them) were excluded as indistinguishable.

It was with 60 Vbeta and 13 Jbeta primers that the PCR ran. Repertoires were generated with immunoSEQ multiplex PCR, while TCRdb's copy carries only in-frame clones and drops some. Of 100,000 to 150,000 clones detected, 55% to 75% appear once; the ten largest clones hold less than 5%. CDR3 length: 14 residues. Germline V gene data show CDR1 as SGHAT and CDR2 as FQNNGV. Trimming pared 5 bases from V and 2 bases from J, leaving 12 bases between. The sample comprised PBMCs. The sequence was obtained from a man younger than 40 in good health and CMV-seronegative. This chain joins TRBV11-2 and TRBJ2-5; D gene uncertain. Written as DNA, the CDR3 is TGTGCCAGCAGCCTTCATGACAAGCAAGAGACCCAGTACTTC. Its protein is CASSLHDKQETQYF.